These 30 T cell receptor beta chains originate from one sample sequenced in a study of control samples from healthy donors and cancer patients. Libraries were prepared by immunoSEQ multiplex PCR; TCRdb keeps only in-frame clonotypes and omits some of them. The sample yields some 150,000 clones, around 92% seen once. Sequenced input: blood. The receptors were gathered from a man aged 30 to 45 in good health.

The chain links TRBV7-3 to TRBJ2-3; 9 nucleotides match TRBD2. The V gene's germline CDR1 is SGHTA and CDR2 FQGTGA. The CDR3 length is 16 residues. The V segment lost 1 base and the J segment 3 bases; nucleotides outside the gene matches: 5. The CDR3, as DNA: TGTGCCAGCAGCTTAATGTGGACTAGCGAGACAGATACGCAGTATTTT. Translating gives CASSLMWTSETDTQYF. Complete variable domain (other parts from reference TRBV7-3 and TRBJ2-3): GAGVSQTPSNKVTEKGKYVELRCDPISGHTALYWYRQSLGQGPEFLIYFQGTGAADDSGLPNDRFFAVRPEGSVSTLKIQRTERGDSAVYLCASSLMWTSETDTQYFGPGTRLTVL.

The chain links TRBV2 to TRBJ2-5; D gene uncertain. Germline CDR1 SNHLY, CDR2 FYNNEI. CDR3 length: 14 residues. V was cut by 7 bases and J by 2 bases, with 14 bases left in between. CDR3 region: CASILESPQETQYF. CDR3 in DNA: TGTGCCAGCATTCTGGAGTCCCCACAAGAGACCCAGTACTTC. The whole variable domain, remainder taken from reference TRBV2 and TRBJ2-5, is EPEVTQTPSHQVTQMGQEVILRCVPISNHLYFYWYRQILGQKVEFLVSFYNNEISEKSEIFDDQFSVERPDGSNFTLKIRSTKLEDSAMYFCASILESPQETQYFGPGTRLLVL.

This clone was counted only a few times. The chain uses TRBV6-1 and TRBJ2-7; D may be TRBD2 (5 bases). Germline assignment: CDR1 MNHNS and CDR2 SASEGT. Trimming left V 1 base short and J 3 bases short, with 10 bases between. The CDR3 totals 14 residues. The CDR3 spells CASSEEGAGYEQYF. CDR3 bases: TGTGCCAGCAGTGAAGAGGGAGCCGGCTACGAGCAGTACTTC.

The chain employs TRBV5-1 and TRBJ2-7; perhaps TRBD2 as D (5 bases). Germline lookup yields CDR1 SGHRS and CDR2 YFSETQ. V lost 3 bases to trimming and J lost 4 bases, with 11 bases between them. There are 13 residues in the CDR3. DNA of the CDR3: TGCGCCAGCAGCTCGGGGAACAGTTACGAGCAGTACTTC. Amino acids: CASSSGNSYEQYF.

The chain is built from TRBV10-1 and TRBJ1-4; tentative D call: TRBD1 (5 bases). The germline V gene encodes CDR1 WNHNN and CDR2 SYGVQD (reference sequence). This CDR3 is built from 15 residues. V shed 0 bases and J shed 8 bases, with 13 bases lying between them. CDR3 region: CASSESSAGREKLFF. The CDR3 DNA reads TGCGCCAGCAGTGAGTCGTCCGCAGGGAGGGAAAAACTGTTTTTT.

The chain is built from TRBV28 and TRBJ2-7; 7 bases are a match to TRBD1. CDR3 length: 16 residues. V shed 5 bases and J 2 bases; nucleotides not matched to a gene: 12. Germline CDR1 and CDR2: MDHEN and SYDVKM. For the CDR3, the DNA is TGTGCCAGCAGTAAGGTCGTTGGGACAGCCACCTACGAGCAGTACTTC. This translates into CASSKVVGTATYEQYF.

V gene TRBV12-3 or TRBV12-4 combines with J gene TRBJ1-1; D unresolved. V lost 3 bases, J lost 4 bases, and 6 bases lay in between. The length of the CDR3 is 12 residues. DNA for the CDR3: TGTGCCAGCAGTTTCAGCGGCACTGAAGCTTTCTTT. Translating it yields CASSFSGTEAFF.

The chain carries TRBV2 and TRBJ1-2; TRBD1 is a possible D gene (5 bases). The germline CDR1 and CDR2 sequences are SNHLY and FYNNEI. V lost 7 bases and J 6 bases, leaving 12 bases between the germline ends. There are 12 residues in the CDR3. The CDR3 spells CASTRGDHGYTF. The CDR3 DNA reads TGTGCCAGCACTAGGGGCGATCATGGCTACACCTTC. The full variable domain, completed using reference TRBV2 and TRBJ1-2, is EPEVTQTPSHQVTQMGQEVILRCVPISNHLYFYWYRQILGQKVEFLVSFYNNEISEKSEIFDDQFSVERPDGSNFTLKIRSTKLEDSAMYFCASTRGDHGYTFGSGTRLTVV.

The chain has TRBV6-5 and TRBJ1-5; 9 nucleotides match TRBD1. The V gene's germline CDR1 is MNHEY and CDR2 SVGAGI. The V and J ends lost 0 bases and 4 bases, in that order; junction bases with no gene match: 4. The CDR3 length is 16 residues. The CDR3: CASSYSSGTGNQPQHF. Here the CDR3 DNA reads TGTGCCAGCAGTTACTCGAGCGGGACAGGGAATCAGCCCCAGCATTTT.

The rearrangement uses TRBV19 and TRBJ2-2, with TRBD1 matching 8 bases. This CDR3 comprises 16 residues. Germline trimming cut 2 bases from V and 1 base from J; bases unmatched to any gene: 3. Germline V gives CDR1 LNHDA, CDR2 SQIVND (reference sequence). The CDR3 nucleotides read TGTGCCAGTAGTATATCCGGGACAGGGAACACCGGGGAGCTGTTTTTT. Translation gives CASSISGTGNTGELFF.

The CDR3 sequence is CASSPQGAGEQFF. The CDR3 DNA reads as TGTGCCAGCTCACCACAGGGGGCAGGTGAGCAGTTCTTC. The chain links TRBV18 to TRBJ2-1; the match to TRBD1 covers 7 bases. CDR1 and CDR2 (germline): KGHSH, LQKENI. Trimming cost V 1 base and J 9 bases; bases outside gene matches: 3. CDR3 size: 13 residues.

The CDR3 nucleotides are TGTGCCAGCAGCAATAACTACGAGCAGTACTTC. Its protein product is CASSNNYEQYF. The V call is TRBV5-5, the J call TRBJ2-7; D remains unclear. The V and J ends lost 4 bases and 3 bases respectively, with 5 bases between them. CDR1 and CDR2 from the germline V gene are SGHKS and YYEKEE (reference sequence). The CDR3 is 11 residues long.

The chain has TRBV6-5 and TRBJ1-6; D is possibly TRBD1 (5 bases). Germline loops: CDR1 MNHEY, CDR2 SVGAGI. CDR3 length equals 16 residues. Between the trimmed V and J ends, which lost 0 bases and 1 base, there was a span of 7 bases. The CDR3 reads CASSYSRGSYNSPLHF. CDR3 in DNA: TGTGCCAGCAGTTACTCCCGGGGGTCCTATAATTCACCCCTCCACTTT.

J is TRBJ2-5 and V is TRBV24-1; the match to TRBD1 covers 9 bases. The CDR3 spans 15 residues. V lost 9 bases, J lost 2 bases, and 9 bases stayed unmatched. The germline CDR1 and CDR2 sequences are KGHDR and SFDVKD. CDR3 amino acids: CATAHPGQGQETQYF. CDR3 DNA: TGTGCCACCGCCCACCCGGGACAGGGTCAAGAGACCCAGTACTTC.

V and J are TRBV6-5 and TRBJ2-2; maybe TRBD2 (5 bases). V shed 6 bases and J shed 5 bases, with 7 bases lying between them. The CDR3 consists of 12 residues. Looked up from germline, CDR1 is MNHEY and CDR2 is SVGAGI. CDR3 in amino acids: CASSAGTGELFF. CDR3 nucleotides: TGTGCCAGCAGCGCGGGTACCGGGGAGCTGTTTTTT.

The rearrangement links TRBV18 to TRBJ1-2; D not resolved. This CDR3 has 14 residues. Looked up from germline, CDR1 is KGHSH and CDR2 is LQKENI. V gave up 3 bases and J gave up 3 bases, with 11 bases separating them. The CDR3 protein is CASSPEVTDYGYTF. CDR3 nucleotide sequence: TGTGCCAGCTCACCGGAAGTCACCGACTATGGCTACACCTTC.

This clone was counted a single time. The chain is built from TRBV19 and TRBJ2-1, with no clear D. The germline V and J ends were trimmed by 5 bases and 6 bases, with 11 bases remaining between them. Germline loops: CDR1 LNHDA, CDR2 SQIVND (reference sequence). The CDR3 has 13 amino acids. The DNA for the CDR3 is TGTGCCAGTAGTCCTGGACCCCCCAATGAGCAGTTCTTC. Protein: CASSPGPPNEQFF.

This clone has just one count. The chain combines TRBV4-1 with TRBJ1-4; 9 nucleotides match TRBD1. This CDR3 has 15 amino acids. J was trimmed by 8 bases and V by 2 bases; bases with no gene match: 6. CDR1 and CDR2 from the germline V gene are MGHRA and YSYEKL. The CDR3, as DNA: TGCGCCAGCAGCCAATTACAGGGGGCGGGAGAAAAACTGTTTTTT. It yields the protein CASSQLQGAGEKLFF.

The chain couples TRBV6-5 to TRBJ2-3; D not resolved. CDR1 MNHEY and CDR2 SVGAGI come from the germline V gene. CDR3 length: 12 residues. V dropped 8 bases and J dropped 0 bases, with 6 bases sitting between them. CDR3 sequence: CASSPSTDTQYF. The CDR3 nucleotides are TGTGCCAGCTCACCCAGCACAGATACGCAGTATTTT.

The rearrangement uses TRBV10-2 and TRBJ1-1; a weak D match, TRBD1 (5 bases). V lost 2 bases to trimming and J lost 0 bases, with 10 bases between them. Germline assignment: CDR1 WSHSY and CDR2 SAAADI. CDR3 length: 15 residues. In DNA form, the CDR3 reads TGCGCCAGCAGTGAGGGGCGGGGGATGAACACTGAAGCTTTCTTT. Translating gives CASSEGRGMNTEAFF.

J is TRBJ2-6 and V is TRBV7-3; D call uncertain. Germline-derived CDR1 and CDR2 are SGHTA and FQGTGA. Trimming took off 3 bases at V and 0 bases at J, with 3 bases between the two ends. The CDR3 has 14 residues. CDR3 protein: CASSFDSGANVLTF. The CDR3 nucleotides read TGTGCCAGCAGCTTCGACTCTGGGGCCAACGTCCTGACTTTC.

The V call is TRBV19, the J call TRBJ2-1, with TRBD2 matching over 8 bases. CDR3 length: 15 residues. J was trimmed by 4 bases and V by 7 bases; bases with no gene match: 9. The germline gives CDR1 LNHDA, CDR2 SQIVND (reference sequence). CDR3 amino acids: CASTISGVQYNEQFF. DNA of the CDR3: TGTGCCAGTACCATTAGCGGGGTCCAATACAATGAGCAGTTCTTC.

V and J are TRBV30 and TRBJ1-1; no clear D. Trimming took off 0 bases at V and 1 base at J, with 9 bases between the two ends. Germline V gene data show CDR1 as GTSNPN and CDR2 as SVGIG (reference sequence). This CDR3 comprises 14 residues. The CDR3 sequence: CAWSVGPGNTEAFF. Here the CDR3 DNA reads TGTGCCTGGAGTGTTGGGCCTGGGAACACTGAAGCTTTCTTT.

This sequence joins TRBV3-1 (or the pseudogene TRBV3-2) and TRBJ1-2, with TRBD1 identical over 11 bases. The CDR3 has 15 residues. Per germline, CDR1 LGHDT and CDR2 YNNKEL (reference sequence). V was clipped by 0 bases and J by 8 bases; unmatched bases: 5. The CDR3 bases are TGTGCCAGCAGCCAAGAATGGACAGGGGGCAACGGCTACACCTTC. Translating gives CASSQEWTGGNGYTF.

This chain connects TRBV4-1 to TRBJ1-1; maybe TRBD1 (5 bases). V shed 1 base and J shed 0 bases, with 12 bases lying between them. CDR3 length: 16 residues. Germline V gene data show CDR1 as MGHRA and CDR2 as YSYEKL. The DNA of the CDR3 is TGCGCCAGCAGCCAAGTAAGGGGCCGGATGAACACTGAAGCTTTCTTT. Protein: CASSQVRGRMNTEAFF.

V and J are TRBV2 and TRBJ2-7; 7 positions agree with TRBD1. Germline CDR1 and CDR2: SNHLY and FYNNEI. This CDR3 region has 15 residues. V trimming: 4 bases; J trimming: 0 bases; junction bases outside the gene matches: 6. CDR3 sequence: CASSGDRVFSYEQYF. Written as DNA, the CDR3 is TGTGCCAGCAGTGGCGACAGGGTTTTCTCCTACGAGCAGTACTTC.

This clone was detected a few times. This chain connects TRBV13 to TRBJ1-3; D is ambiguous. The CDR3 sequence is 11 residues long. In germline, CDR1 is PRHDT, CDR2 FYEKMQ (reference sequence). V gave up 3 bases and J gave up 7 bases, with 4 bases separating them. DNA of the CDR3: TGTGCCAGCAGCTTCGAGAACACCATATATTTT. It encodes CASSFENTIYF.

The chain joins TRBV24-1 to TRBJ2-7; D gene unclear. Germline V lookup: CDR1 KGHDR, CDR2 SFDVKD. This CDR3 comprises 13 residues. V was pared by 1 base and J by 5 bases, with 8 bases between. The CDR3 DNA reads as TGTGCCACCAGTGATTTTCTGGGCCACGAGCAGTACTTC. It is translated as CATSDFLGHEQYF.

The chain is built from TRBV12-3 or TRBV12-4 and TRBJ1-1, with D possibly being TRBD1 (5 bases). V was trimmed by 5 bases and J by 3 bases, leaving 7 bases between them. CDR3 length: 12 residues. This CDR3 reads CASSGGYTEAFF. The CDR3 nucleotides are TGTGCCAGCAGTGGGGGGTACACTGAAGCTTTCTTT.

V gene TRBV19 combines with J gene TRBJ2-3; D call uncertain. The germline V gene has CDR1 LNHDA and CDR2 SQIVND (reference sequence). The CDR3 has 15 amino acids. Trimming left V 3 bases short and J 2 bases short, with 12 bases between. CDR3: CASSIAPVSTDTQYF. CDR3 bases: TGTGCCAGTAGTATCGCGCCCGTATCCACAGATACGCAGTATTTT.